This record concerns one T cell receptor beta chain sequence. The sample belongs to a study of control samples from healthy donors and cancer patients. Libraries were prepared by immunoSEQ multiplex PCR; TCRdb keeps only in-frame clonotypes and omits some of them. The sample holds 100,000 to 150,000 clones, roughly 89% seen once. Germline V gene data show CDR1 as SGHDT and CDR2 as YYEEEE. V was shortened by 0 bases and J by 0 bases, with 15 bases between the two germline ends. This CDR3 is built from 17 residues. V gene TRBV5-6 combines with J gene TRBJ2-5, with D unclear. Sequenced: PBMCs. The clonotype originates from a man aged 45 to 65 with head and neck cancer. This CDR3 reads CASSLGHPSSYQETQYF. The CDR3 nucleotides read TGTGCCAGCAGCTTGGGGCACCCGAGCTCGTACCAAGAGACCCAGTACTTC.